These 21 T cell receptor beta chains came from one sample sequenced in a study of T cells in Graves' hyperthyroidism and ophthalmopathy. Authors of the study amplified TCR beta CDR3 regions from RNA transcripts. The study used the HTBI primer set for a first-round RT-PCR of the TCR CDR3. TCRdb reanalysed the multiplex PCR reads using MiXCR and keeps one entry per CDR3 protein. The table includes 500,000 to 550,000 distinct CDR3 sequences, just under 20% detected once. The specimen was blood. These receptor sequences come from a man aged 40-55 years with Graves' ophthalmopathy.

This clonotype was observed many times. The CDR3 reads CASSLIQGKDQETQYF. CDR3 in DNA: TGTGCCAGCAGCTTAATACAGGGAAAGGACCAAGAGACCCAGTACTTC. The chain has TRBV11-2 and TRBJ2-5; D may be TRBD1 (6 bases). Germline V CDR1 and CDR2: SGHAT, FQNNGV. The CDR3 is 16 amino acids. The ends were cut back, 2 bases at V and 0 bases at J, with 13 bases in the middle.

There are many counts of this clonotype. V usage is TRBV6-2 or TRBV6-3 and J usage is TRBJ2-7; D uncertain. The CDR3 runs to 12 residues. Trimming stripped 8 bases from V and 2 bases from J, with 10 bases between. Per the germline V gene, CDR1 is MNHEY and CDR2 is SVGEGT. The CDR3 loop is CASVGNAYEQYF. CDR3 nucleotide sequence: TGTGCCAGCGTAGGGAATGCCTACGAGCAGTACTTC.

This clonotype was seen once. This chain links TRBV19 with TRBJ1-5, with D unclear. Germline-derived CDR1 and CDR2 are LNHDA and SQIVND (reference sequence). V was cut by 7 bases and J by 2 bases, with 15 bases left in between. This CDR3 comprises 15 residues. DNA for the CDR3: TGTGCCAGTATCCCTCGCGGAGGTGGCAATCAGCCCCAGCATTTT. It yields the protein CASIPRGGGNQPQHF.

The chain's CDR3 is CASRRDVRGQGGYNWSGNTIYF. The CDR3 DNA sequence: TGTGCCAGCAGACGAGACGTTAGGGGACAGGGTGGCTACAACTGGTCTGGAAACACCATATATTTT. J is TRBJ1-3 and V is TRBV6-5; 9 nucleotides match TRBD1. V was pared by 6 bases and J by 1 base, with 25 bases of the junction left unmatched. CDR1 and CDR2 (germline): MNHEY, SVGAGI. The CDR3 is 22 residues long.

This clonotype turned up a few times. The chain uses TRBV20-1 and TRBJ1-6, with D hard to call. The CDR3 has 15 residues. CDR1 and CDR2 from the germline V gene are DFQATT and SNEGSKA (reference sequence). V lost 0 bases and J lost 6, with 12 bases in between. CDR3 sequence: CSARDLGQFNSPLHF. The CDR3 DNA is TGCAGTGCTAGAGATTTAGGGCAGTTTAATTCACCCCTCCACTTT.

This clonotype was observed a few times. The V call is TRBV11-1, the J call TRBJ1-1; D is unclear. The CDR3 has 13 residues. Germline CDR1 SGHAT, CDR2 FQDESV (reference sequence). V gave up 4 bases and J gave up 3 bases, with 9 bases separating them. The CDR3 reads CASSSRKDTEAFF. The CDR3 nucleotides are TGTGCCAGCAGCTCCCGGAAGGACACTGAAGCTTTCTTT.

This clonotype occurred a few times. This chain's CDR3 is CAIRPQGDQPQHF. The DNA for the CDR3 is TGTGCCATCAGGCCCCAGGGGGATCAGCCCCAGCATTTT. The chain joins TRBV10-3 to TRBJ1-5; 7 bases map to TRBD1. The CDR3 is 13 amino acids. In germline, CDR1 is ENHRY, CDR2 SYGVKD. With 6 bases clipped from V and 5 bases from J, the junction kept 4 bases outside the gene matches.

This clonotype was observed a handful of times. V usage is TRBV5-1 and J usage is TRBJ2-1; D may be TRBD1 (5 bases). V lost 4 bases and J 8 bases, leaving 13 bases between the germline ends. Germline V gene data show CDR1 as SGHRS and CDR2 as YFSETQ. The CDR3 length is 13 residues. The CDR3 nucleotides read TGCGCCAGCAGCCCCCGGACAAGCGATGAGCAGTTCTTC. It codes for CASSPRTSDEQFF.

This clonotype was picked up many times. The chain links TRBV6-1 to TRBJ1-5, with D possibly TRBD1 on 5 matching bases. V dropped 6 bases and J dropped 2 bases, with 5 bases sitting between them. The CDR3 length is 12 residues. Germline V gene data show CDR1 as MNHNS and CDR2 as SASEGT. CDR3 loop: CASRQGNQPQHF. The CDR3 region has the DNA TGTGCCAGCAGACAGGGCAATCAGCCCCAGCATTTT.

The rearrangement links TRBV12-3 or TRBV12-4 to TRBJ1-2; D not resolved. The length of the CDR3 is 15 residues. V shed 0 bases and J shed 6 bases, with 14 bases lying between them. The CDR3 protein is CASSLARRVRNGYTF. CDR3 in DNA: TGTGCCAGCAGTTTAGCGAGGAGGGTTAGGAATGGCTACACCTTC.

This clonotype turned up a few times. The rearrangement uses TRBV28 and TRBJ2-5, with D tentatively TRBD2 (5 bases). In germline, CDR1 is MDHEN, CDR2 SYDVKM. The ends were cut back, 3 bases at V and 6 bases at J, with 11 bases in the middle. This CDR3 region has 13 residues. This CDR3 is CASSLRGPKTQYF. The CDR3 DNA sequence: TGTGCCAGCAGTTTGCGAGGGCCGAAGACCCAGTACTTC.

This clonotype has at least ten counts. The V and J genes are TRBV6-1 and TRBJ2-3, with 7 nucleotides matching TRBD1. Losses at the gene ends were 6 bases for V and 0 bases for J; bases not matched to a gene: 15. This CDR3 spans 18 amino acids. CDR1 and CDR2 from the germline V gene are MNHNS and SASEGT. Here the CDR3 reads CASRARPWDRTSTDTQYF. Written as DNA, the CDR3 is TGTGCCAGCAGAGCGCGTCCATGGGACAGAACTAGCACAGATACGCAGTATTTT.

This clonotype was recorded at least ten times. The chain joins TRBV27 to TRBJ1-5; D gene uncertain. The CDR3 contains 14 residues. Trimming removed 5 bases at V and 0 bases at J, with 8 bases between. The germline CDR1 and CDR2 sequences are MNHEY and SMNVEV (reference sequence). CDR3: CASSRTDSNQPQHF. The CDR3 DNA is TGTGCCAGCAGTAGGACGGATAGCAATCAGCCCCAGCATTTT.

The V call is TRBV7-2, the J call TRBJ1-4; D unclear. The CDR3 covers 15 residues. Trimming pared 1 base from V and 8 bases from J, leaving 14 bases between. Germline values: CDR1 SGHTA, CDR2 FQGNSA. CDR3 region: CASSLDGRSGEKLFF. The CDR3 DNA sequence: TGTGCCAGCAGCTTAGACGGACGGTCTGGGGAAAAACTGTTTTTT. Together with reference TRBV7-2 and TRBJ1-4, the CDR3 gives the full variable domain: GAGVSQSPSNKVTEKGKDVELRCDPISGHTALYWYRQSLGQGLEFLIYFQGNSAPDKSGLPSDRFSAERTGGSVSTLTIQRTQQEDSAVYLCASSLDGRSGEKLFFGSGTQLSVL.

This clonotype was picked up many times. The chain is built from TRBV11-2 and TRBJ2-5; 7 bases align to TRBD2. This CDR3 comprises 13 residues. The V gene end was trimmed by 4 bases and the J gene end by 5 bases; junction bases not matched to a gene: 4. Germline CDR1 is SGHAT and CDR2 is FQNNGV. Written as DNA, the CDR3 is TGTGCCAGCAGCTGGGGAGGGCAGGAGACCCAGTACTTC. This translates into CASSWGGQETQYF.

Ten or more counts support this clonotype. The CDR3 DNA reads as TGCAGCGCCCGGGACAGGGCCTACGAGCAGTACTTC. Protein sequence: CSARDRAYEQYF. The chain recombines TRBV29-1 with TRBJ2-7; the match to TRBD1 covers 9 bases. With V trimmed by 7 bases and J by 2 bases, 3 bases remained unmatched. Germline CDR1 reads SQVTM; CDR2 reads ANQGSEA. The CDR3 sequence is 12 residues long.

This clonotype was picked up many times. The chain uses TRBV2 and TRBJ1-5; D not resolved. CDR1 and CDR2 from the germline V gene are SNHLY and FYNNEI. This CDR3 is built from 13 residues. V was cut by 6 bases and J by 3 bases, with 9 bases left in between. CDR3 amino acids: CASSRGPNQPQHF. The CDR3 DNA reads TGTGCCAGCAGCCGAGGCCCCAATCAGCCCCAGCATTTT.

This clonotype has only a few counts. V and J are TRBV10-3 and TRBJ2-7; 7 nucleotides agree with TRBD1. Germline V lookup: CDR1 ENHRY, CDR2 SYGVKD. There are 14 residues in the CDR3. With V trimmed by 6 bases and J by 0 bases, 5 bases remained unmatched. The DNA for the CDR3 is TGTGCCATCAGACAGGGGACCAGCTCCTACGAGCAGTACTTC. As protein: CAIRQGTSSYEQYF.

This clonotype was recorded many times. The rearrangement links TRBV2 to TRBJ2-7; 8 positions agree with TRBD1. J lost 2 bases, V lost 2 bases, and 8 bases had no gene match. Germline-derived CDR1 and CDR2 are SNHLY and FYNNEI. The CDR3 has 16 amino acids. The CDR3 loop reads CASSENPGDRPYEQYF. In DNA form, the CDR3 reads TGTGCCAGCAGTGAAAACCCCGGGGACAGGCCCTACGAGCAGTACTTC.

The V gene is TRBV30, the J gene TRBJ1-2; no firm D call. In germline, CDR1 is GTSNPN, CDR2 SVGIG (reference sequence). The CDR3 consists of 14 residues. The V end was cut by 3 bases, the J end by 8 bases, with 19 bases between. In DNA, the CDR3 is TGTGCCTGGAGCCTCCGGGAGTTATTAAGGGGCTACACCTTC. Encoded protein: CAWSLRELLRGYTF.

There are many counts of this clonotype. This chain connects TRBV12-3 or TRBV12-4 to TRBJ2-7; D tentatively reads TRBD1 or TRBD2 (5 bases each). The CDR3 is 13 residues long. V was pared by 4 bases and J by 2 bases, with 9 bases between. The CDR3 coding sequence is TGTGCCAGCAGTTGGGACCAAACCTACGAGCAGTACTTC. It is translated as CASSWDQTYEQYF.